The rows below give T cell receptor beta chains drawn from one sample of a study of beta chain features in type 1 diabetes. Profiled with immunoSEQ multiplex PCR; TCRdb holds only in-frame clones, not every one. The repertoire holds hundreds of thousands of clones, with roughly a sixth as singletons. Sequenced input: naive CD4+ T cells from blood. These receptors originate from a man aged 18 to 35 in good health. CDR3s include the opening cysteine and the closing phenylalanine or tryptophan. A D gene is named only where the DNA matches it firmly. Not every row has a clone size; where given, it reads once, few, many or a size class.

cdr3_length: 13; d_call: TRBD2; clone_size: many; v_call: TRBV10-3; j_call: TRBJ2-1; cdr3_nt: TGTGCCATCTCTGGGACTAGCGGAAATGAGCAGTTCTTC; cdr3_aa: CAISGTSGNEQFF
cdr3_length: 16; d_call: .; clone_size: .; v_call: TRBV9; j_call: TRBJ1-2; cdr3_nt: TGTGCCAGCAGCTCCTCGGCCTACTCCTCTAACTATGGCTACACCTTC; cdr3_aa: CASSSSAYSSNYGYTF
cdr3_length: 18; d_call: .; clone_size: .; v_call: TRBV4-1; j_call: TRBJ1-2; cdr3_nt: TGCGCCAGCAGCCAAGTTATGGCAGGAATCGACCTTAACTATGGCTACACCTTC; cdr3_aa: CASSQVMAGIDLNYGYTF
cdr3_length: 17; d_call: TRBD2; clone_size: .; v_call: TRBV7-2; j_call: TRBJ2-1; cdr3_nt: TGTGCCAGCAGCACTCAGGCAGCTAGCGGGAGTTACAATGAGCAGTTCTTC; cdr3_aa: CASSTQAASGSYNEQFF
cdr3_length: 12; d_call: .; clone_size: few; v_call: TRBV2; j_call: TRBJ1-2; cdr3_nt: TGTGCCAGCAAAGGGCAGAGTGATGGCTACACCTTC; cdr3_aa: CASKGQSDGYTF
cdr3_length: 13; d_call: .; clone_size: .; v_call: TRBV9; j_call: TRBJ2-2; cdr3_nt: TGTGCCAGCAGCGTAGTGAGGGGCGGGGAGCTGTTTTTT; cdr3_aa: CASSVVRGGELFF
cdr3_length: 16; d_call: TRBD2; clone_size: .; v_call: TRBV2; j_call: TRBJ2-1; cdr3_nt: TGTGCCAGCAGTAGGACTAGCAGTAGCTCCTACAATGAGCAGTTCTTC; cdr3_aa: CASSRTSSSSYNEQFF
cdr3_length: 18; d_call: TRBD2; clone_size: .; v_call: TRBV4-3; j_call: TRBJ2-3; cdr3_nt: TGCGCCAGCAGCCAAGAGTTCCTAGCGGGAGTCAGGACAGATACGCAGTATTTT; cdr3_aa: CASSQEFLAGVRTDTQYF
cdr3_length: 15; d_call: .; clone_size: .; v_call: TRBV7-8; j_call: TRBJ1-5; cdr3_nt: TGTGCCAGCAGCTTGCAGTACGGCAGCGCCCAGCCCCAGCATTTT; cdr3_aa: CASSLQYGSAQPQHF
cdr3_length: 16; d_call: TRBD1; clone_size: few; v_call: TRBV7-8; j_call: TRBJ2-1; cdr3_nt: TGTGCCAGCAGGTTAACGCCTCGGGACAGGTACAATGAGCAGTTCTTC; cdr3_aa: CASRLTPRDRYNEQFF
cdr3_length: 12; d_call: .; clone_size: few; v_call: TRBV14; j_call: TRBJ1-4; cdr3_nt: TGTGCCAGCAGCCCGTCCGGCGAAAAACTGTTTTTT; cdr3_aa: CASSPSGEKLFF
cdr3_length: 13; d_call: .; clone_size: .; v_call: TRBV5-1; j_call: TRBJ1-5; cdr3_nt: TGCGCCAGCAGCTCAGATGGTTGGCAGCCCCAGCATTTT; cdr3_aa: CASSSDGWQPQHF
cdr3_length: 13; d_call: TRBD1; clone_size: few; v_call: TRBV15; j_call: TRBJ2-1; cdr3_nt: TGTGCCACCAGCATCCCACAGGGGGCGGAGCAGTTCTTC; cdr3_aa: CATSIPQGAEQFF
cdr3_length: 14; d_call: .; clone_size: .; v_call: TRBV28; j_call: TRBJ1-3; cdr3_nt: TGTGCCAGCACCAAGGGGGGCGCCGGAAACACCATATATTTT; cdr3_aa: CASTKGGAGNTIYF
cdr3_length: 14; d_call: .; clone_size: few; v_call: TRBV25-1; j_call: TRBJ2-7; cdr3_nt: TGTGCCAGCACGGCTGTGGGGGCTAGGAGCGAGCAGTACTTC; cdr3_aa: CASTAVGARSEQYF
cdr3_length: 12; d_call: .; clone_size: few; v_call: TRBV7-2; j_call: TRBJ2-5; cdr3_nt: TGTGCCAGCAGCTTAGCGACGGTTTCTAAGTACTTC; cdr3_aa: CASSLATVSKYF
cdr3_length: 16; d_call: TRBD2; clone_size: .; v_call: TRBV9; j_call: TRBJ2-7; cdr3_nt: TGTGCCAGCAGCGAGATGCTAGCGGCCGGCTCCTACGAGCAGTACTTC; cdr3_aa: CASSEMLAAGSYEQYF
cdr3_length: 16; d_call: .; clone_size: .; v_call: TRBV18; j_call: TRBJ2-3; cdr3_nt: TGTGCCAGCTCACCACTTTATGAGACTAGAGCGGATACGCAGTATTTT; cdr3_aa: CASSPLYETRADTQYF
cdr3_length: 17; d_call: TRBD1; clone_size: .; v_call: TRBV9; j_call: TRBJ1-4; cdr3_nt: TGTGCCAGCAGCGTAGGGGCAGGGGGTACGGTTAGTGAAAAACTGTTTTTT; cdr3_aa: CASSVGAGGTVSEKLFF
cdr3_length: 19; d_call: TRBD2; clone_size: .; v_call: TRBV4-2; j_call: TRBJ2-2; cdr3_nt: TGTGCCAGCAGCCCCCCGGGACTAGCGGGAGGACCGAACACCGGGGAGCTGTTTTTT; cdr3_aa: CASSPPGLAGGPNTGELFF
cdr3_length: 15; d_call: .; clone_size: .; v_call: TRBV4-2; j_call: TRBJ2-5; cdr3_nt: TGTGCCAGCACCACGAATTCGAGGGGCCGGGAGACCCAGTACTTC; cdr3_aa: CASTTNSRGRETQYF
cdr3_length: 13; d_call: .; clone_size: few; v_call: TRBV29-1; j_call: TRBJ2-3; cdr3_nt: TGCAGCGTTGACCTGTCGGGCACAGATACGCAGTATTTT; cdr3_aa: CSVDLSGTDTQYF
cdr3_length: 13; d_call: .; clone_size: .; v_call: TRBV5-4; j_call: TRBJ2-7; cdr3_nt: TGTGCCAGCAGCCTGGGGACGGAATACGAGCAGTACTTC; cdr3_aa: CASSLGTEYEQYF
cdr3_length: 15; d_call: .; clone_size: few; v_call: TRBV13; j_call: TRBJ2-7; cdr3_nt: TGTGCCAGCAGCTTATGGGAGGTTAGGGGCTACGAGCAGTACTTC; cdr3_aa: CASSLWEVRGYEQYF
cdr3_length: 15; d_call: TRBD1; clone_size: .; v_call: TRBV6-6; j_call: TRBJ1-3; cdr3_nt: TGTGCCAGCAGTTCGCGACAGGGCTCTGGAAACACCATATATTTT; cdr3_aa: CASSSRQGSGNTIYF
cdr3_length: 16; d_call: TRBD2; clone_size: few; v_call: TRBV5-4; j_call: TRBJ2-1; cdr3_nt: TGTGCCAGCGCTCGACCTCTAGCGGCCTCCTACAATGAGCAGTTCTTC; cdr3_aa: CASARPLAASYNEQFF
cdr3_length: 15; d_call: TRBD1; clone_size: .; v_call: TRBV18; j_call: TRBJ2-1; cdr3_nt: TGTGCCAGCTCCCTGGACAGGGTTACCGGCAATGAGCAGTTCTTC; cdr3_aa: CASSLDRVTGNEQFF
cdr3_length: 13; d_call: TRBD1; clone_size: .; v_call: TRBV6-4; j_call: TRBJ2-3; cdr3_nt: TGTGCCAGCAGTTCGACAGGGGGAGATACGCAGTATTTT; cdr3_aa: CASSSTGGDTQYF
cdr3_length: 16; d_call: TRBD1; clone_size: .; v_call: TRBV6-6; j_call: TRBJ1-6; cdr3_nt: TGTGCCAGCAGCCCTAAACGGACAGGGAAGAATTCACCCCTCCACTTT; cdr3_aa: CASSPKRTGKNSPLHF
cdr3_length: 14; d_call: .; clone_size: .; v_call: TRBV5-4; j_call: TRBJ2-5; cdr3_nt: TGTGCCAGCAGCTTGGCAGGCGCCGGGGAGACCCAGTACTTC; cdr3_aa: CASSLAGAGETQYF
cdr3_length: 15; d_call: TRBD2; clone_size: .; v_call: TRBV29-1; j_call: TRBJ2-6; cdr3_nt: TGCAGCGTTGTGGGAGGGGACCCTGGGGCCAACGTCCTGACTTTC; cdr3_aa: CSVVGGDPGANVLTF
cdr3_length: 11; d_call: .; clone_size: .; v_call: TRBV5-1; j_call: TRBJ1-1; cdr3_nt: TGCGCCAGCCAGCTGAACACTGAAGCTTTCTTT; cdr3_aa: CASQLNTEAFF
cdr3_length: 14; d_call: TRBD1; clone_size: few; v_call: TRBV7-3; j_call: TRBJ2-2; cdr3_nt: TGTGCCAGCAGCTTCACAGGGGGAGCCGGGGAGCTGTTTTTT; cdr3_aa: CASSFTGGAGELFF
cdr3_length: 15; d_call: TRBD1; clone_size: .; v_call: TRBV7-2; j_call: TRBJ1-5; cdr3_nt: TGTGCCAGCAGCTTAGGAGGGACAGCCAATCAGCCCCAGCATTTT; cdr3_aa: CASSLGGTANQPQHF
cdr3_length: 15; d_call: .; clone_size: few; v_call: TRBV5-1; j_call: TRBJ2-3; cdr3_nt: TGCGCCAGCAGCTCGGGACTGGCGAGGACAGATACGCAGTATTTT; cdr3_aa: CASSSGLARTDTQYF
cdr3_length: 17; d_call: TRBD1; clone_size: few; v_call: TRBV9; j_call: TRBJ1-5; cdr3_nt: TGTGCCAGCAGCGCCGGGACAGGGAGAAGTAGCAATCAGCCCCAGCATTTT; cdr3_aa: CASSAGTGRSSNQPQHF
cdr3_length: 19; d_call: TRBD2; clone_size: .; v_call: TRBV11-2; j_call: TRBJ2-1; cdr3_nt: TGTGCCAGCAGCCAACGGGTGGCCGTTAGCGGGAGCTCCTACAATGAGCAGTTCTTC; cdr3_aa: CASSQRVAVSGSSYNEQFF
cdr3_length: 15; d_call: .; clone_size: .; v_call: TRBV11-2; j_call: TRBJ2-4; cdr3_nt: TGTGCCAGCAGGACGCCCCATCACAGGGCACCATTAGTCTACTTC; cdr3_aa: CASRTPHHRAPLVYF
cdr3_length: 16; d_call: .; clone_size: few; v_call: TRBV7-2; j_call: TRBJ2-3; cdr3_nt: TGTGCCAGCAGCTTAGGCTCCTCGGGGGGCACAGATACGCAGTATTTT; cdr3_aa: CASSLGSSGGTDTQYF
cdr3_length: 15; d_call: .; clone_size: .; v_call: TRBV28; j_call: TRBJ1-2; cdr3_nt: TGTGCCAGCAGTTTATTCGTTTTGGACAGCGTCGGCTACACCTTC; cdr3_aa: CASSLFVLDSVGYTF
cdr3_length: 15; d_call: TRBD1; clone_size: .; v_call: TRBV10-3; j_call: TRBJ1-4; cdr3_nt: TGTGCCATCAGTGGGTCCGGGACAGCAAATGAAAAACTGTTTTTT; cdr3_aa: CAISGSGTANEKLFF
cdr3_length: 15; d_call: .; clone_size: few; v_call: TRBV19; j_call: TRBJ1-2; cdr3_nt: TGTGCCAGTAGTACCCGGGACATGGGTCCCTATGGCTACACCTTC; cdr3_aa: CASSTRDMGPYGYTF
cdr3_length: 16; d_call: TRBD1; clone_size: .; v_call: TRBV19; j_call: TRBJ2-2; cdr3_nt: TGTGCCAGTAGTATAGTCCGGACAGGAAACACCGGGGAGCTGTTTTTT; cdr3_aa: CASSIVRTGNTGELFF
cdr3_length: 13; d_call: .; clone_size: once; v_call: TRBV11-2; j_call: TRBJ1-2; cdr3_nt: TGTGCCAGCAGCTTCTCAGGGGACTATGGCTACACCTTC; cdr3_aa: CASSFSGDYGYTF
cdr3_length: 19; d_call: TRBD2; clone_size: few; v_call: TRBV5-1; j_call: TRBJ2-1; cdr3_nt: TGCGCCAGCAGCACCGGGACTAGCGGGCCTCTAAGCTCCTACAATGAGCAGTTCTTC; cdr3_aa: CASSTGTSGPLSSYNEQFF
cdr3_length: 14; d_call: TRBD1; clone_size: .; v_call: TRBV2; j_call: TRBJ1-4; cdr3_nt: TGTGCCAGCAGGGGGACAGGAGAAAATGAAAAACTGTTTTTT; cdr3_aa: CASRGTGENEKLFF
cdr3_length: 13; d_call: .; clone_size: few; v_call: TRBV7-2; j_call: TRBJ1-1; cdr3_nt: TGTGCCAGCAGCTTAGACAGGGACACTGAAGCTTTCTTT; cdr3_aa: CASSLDRDTEAFF
cdr3_length: 17; d_call: .; clone_size: .; v_call: TRBV5-5; j_call: TRBJ2-1; cdr3_nt: TGTGCCAGCAGCGCTGGGACCTCCTTTAGCTCCTACAATGAGCAGTTCTTC; cdr3_aa: CASSAGTSFSSYNEQFF
cdr3_length: 14; d_call: TRBD1; clone_size: .; v_call: TRBV2; j_call: TRBJ1-2; cdr3_nt: TGTGCCAGCATGAAGGGACAGGGAGGCTATGGCTACACCTTC; cdr3_aa: CASMKGQGGYGYTF
cdr3_length: 15; d_call: .; clone_size: few; v_call: TRBV5-4; j_call: TRBJ1-1; cdr3_nt: TGTGCCAGCAGCCCTGGGGGAGACGATCAACGTGAAGCTTTCTTT; cdr3_aa: CASSPGGDDQREAFF
cdr3_length: 14; d_call: .; clone_size: .; v_call: TRBV9; j_call: TRBJ1-6; cdr3_nt: TGTGCCAGTGGGGTCGGGAGGGTTAGTTCACCCCTCCACTTT; cdr3_aa: CASGVGRVSSPLHF
cdr3_length: 11; d_call: .; clone_size: .; v_call: TRBV25-1; j_call: TRBJ1-1; cdr3_nt: TGTGCCAGCAGTGAGGACACAGCAGCTTTCTTT; cdr3_aa: CASSEDTAAFF
cdr3_length: 16; d_call: .; clone_size: few; v_call: TRBV5-6; j_call: TRBJ2-1; cdr3_nt: TGTGCCAGCAGCTTCACGTGGGGGAGCGCCTACAATGAGCAGTTCTTC; cdr3_aa: CASSFTWGSAYNEQFF
cdr3_length: 17; d_call: TRBD1; clone_size: few; v_call: TRBV7-4; j_call: TRBJ1-1; cdr3_nt: TGTGCCAGCAGCTTCTCTGTGAGGACAGGTGGGAACACTGAAGCTTTCTTT; cdr3_aa: CASSFSVRTGGNTEAFF
cdr3_length: 13; d_call: TRBD1; clone_size: .; v_call: TRBV10-3; j_call: TRBJ1-5; cdr3_nt: TGTGCCATGGCGGGACAGATAGATCAGCCCCAGCATTTT; cdr3_aa: CAMAGQIDQPQHF